This T cell receptor (beta chain) was captured in a study of Graves' ophthalmopathy and Graves' hyperthyroidism. Diagnosis was based on clinical symptoms, serum thyroxine, TRAb, thyroid ultrasound and orbital computed tomography. The sequenced template was RNA, covering the TCR beta CDR3 region. The first-round RT-PCR employed HTBI primers together with the Qiagen OneStep RT-PCR kit. A multiplex PCR was then performed as the second round. A single record per CDR3 protein comes from TCRdb applying MiXCR to the multiplex PCR reads. The table shows about 1.2 million distinct CDR3 sequences, with about 40% occurring only once. CDR3 length: 13 amino acids. V lost 5 bases and J lost 6, with 13 bases in between. Points from the study as a whole: Built on 13 signatures, a model told ophthalmopathy apart from stable hyperthyroidism with 85% to 90% sensitivity and under 83% specificity. Blood contained most expanded thyroid clonotypes exceeding 0.001 frequency.

As for this clonotype: Its antigen remains unknown. This is likely a read error, given that the CDR3 carries no conserved phenylalanine or tryptophan at its end.

Source material: peripheral blood or thyroid tissue (not recorded which). This TCR was recovered from an adult man with Graves' hyperthyroidism. The chain employs TRBV12-3 or TRBV12-4 and TRBJ1-2; D perhaps matches TRBD1 (6 bases). CDR3 coding DNA: TGTGCCAGCAGTCGACAGGCAGGAAATGGCTACACCCTC. This sequence encodes CASSRQAGNGYTL.